Below, one T cell receptor (beta chain) is given with its context. The antigen is not known. This CDR3 has 12 amino acids. The germline V gene has CDR1 SNHLY and CDR2 FYNNEI. Trimming stripped 4 bases from V and 2 bases from J, with 4 bases between. The data originate from a study of CD4 T cells in relation to SARS-CoV-2 and coronaviruses. Study-wide background: Of the patients, 8 or 9 were male, a few female, two Hispanic.

Assay used: immunoSEQ multiplex PCR; TCRdb lists only in-frame clones, some missing. In the table there are about 36,000 clones, 77% of which are singletons. Naive or memory CD4+ cells were cultured 1:1 with T cell-depleted PBMCs plus CEF. The chain employs TRBV2 and TRBJ2-3, with D hard to call. The receptor comes from an adult with COVID-19. Material: memory CD4+ T cells from PBMCs, cultured in vitro. The CDR3 reads CASSAYTDTQYF. The CDR3 DNA sequence: TGTGCCAGCAGTGCTTACACAGATACGCAGTATTTT.